Listed here is a single T cell receptor beta chain. Method: immunoSEQ multiplex PCR; TCRdb's copy keeps in-frame clones and lacks some. The sample records about 46,000 clones, almost 95% being singletons. This CDR3 contains 13 residues. From germline, CDR1 is MNHNY and CDR2 SVGAGI (reference sequence). V gave up 4 bases and J gave up 4 bases; unmatched junction bases: 2. This sample stems from a study of T cell changes during pregnancy in multiple sclerosis. This sequence joins TRBV6-6 and TRBJ2-5, with 8 bases identical to TRBD2. The receptor's source is a female donor with multiple sclerosis, enrolled in a pregnancy study. This sample comprised CD8+ T cells from peripheral blood mononuclear cells, obtained in the first trimester of pregnancy. CDR3 coding DNA: TGTGCCAGCAGTTCCACTAGCGGAGAGACCCAGTACTTC. Amino acids: CASSSTSGETQYF.